This record concerns one T cell receptor (beta chain) sequence. No antigen is known for it. 13 Jbeta primers and 60 Vbeta primers were used for the PCR. Libraries were prepared by immunoSEQ multiplex PCR; TCRdb keeps only in-frame clonotypes and omits some of them. Of 150,000 to 200,000 clones in the sample, roughly 90% were seen once. The data stem from a study of cytomegalovirus exposure and HLA in healthy donors. Germline V gene sequence: CDR1 MDHEN, CDR2 SYDVKM. The germline V and J ends were trimmed by 3 bases and 8 bases, with 16 bases remaining between them. This CDR3 region has 14 residues. General study findings and limits: Confirmation in vitro established that a few CMV-associated chains were specific for CMV antigens. The investigators catalogued under 200 TCR beta chains as cytomegalovirus-associated.

The sequence was collected from a young woman in good health and CMV-seronegative. The genes are TRBV28 and TRBJ1-2, with D possibly being TRBD1 (5 bases). The specimen was PBMCs. In DNA, the CDR3 is TGTGCCAGCAGTTTCCAACAGGTCCTATCCGGCTACACCTTC. As protein: CASSFQQVLSGYTF.